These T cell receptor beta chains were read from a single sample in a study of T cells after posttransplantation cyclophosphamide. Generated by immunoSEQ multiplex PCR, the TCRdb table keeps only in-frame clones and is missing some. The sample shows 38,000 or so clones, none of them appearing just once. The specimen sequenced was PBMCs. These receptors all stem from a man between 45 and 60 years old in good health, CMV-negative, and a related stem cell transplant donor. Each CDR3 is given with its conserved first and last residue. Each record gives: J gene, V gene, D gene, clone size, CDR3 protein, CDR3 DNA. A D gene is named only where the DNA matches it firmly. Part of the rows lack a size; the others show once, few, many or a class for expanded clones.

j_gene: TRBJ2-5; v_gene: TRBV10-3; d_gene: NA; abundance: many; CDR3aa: CAISEDSKETQYF; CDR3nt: TGTGCCATCAGTGAGGACAGTAAAGAGACCCAGTACTTC
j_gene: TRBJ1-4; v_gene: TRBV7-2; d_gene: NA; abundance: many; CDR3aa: CASSLDVREKLFF; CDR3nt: TGTGCCAGCAGCTTAGACGTCAGGGAAAAACTGTTTTTT
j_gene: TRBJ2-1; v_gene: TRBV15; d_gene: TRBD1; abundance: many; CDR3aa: CATSWDRSSYNEQFF; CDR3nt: TGTGCCACCAGTTGGGACAGGAGCTCCTACAATGAGCAGTTCTTC
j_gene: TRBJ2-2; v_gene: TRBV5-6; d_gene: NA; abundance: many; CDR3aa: CASSFEGWAAGELFF; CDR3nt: TGTGCCAGCAGCTTTGAGGGTTGGGCGGCCGGGGAGCTGTTTTTT
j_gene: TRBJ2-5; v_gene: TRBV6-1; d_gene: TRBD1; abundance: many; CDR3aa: CASSVLGTGETQYF; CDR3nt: TGTGCCAGCAGTGTTCTCGGGACAGGAGAGACCCAGTACTTC
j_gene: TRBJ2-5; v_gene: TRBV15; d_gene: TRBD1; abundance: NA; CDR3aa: CATKILGTGEETQYF; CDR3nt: TGTGCCACCAAGATTCTCGGGACAGGGGAAGAGACCCAGTACTTC
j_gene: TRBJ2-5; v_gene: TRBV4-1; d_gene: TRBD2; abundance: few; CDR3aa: CASNNRASGSSQETQYF; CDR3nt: TGCGCCAGTAACAATCGGGCTAGCGGGAGTTCTCAAGAGACCCAGTACTTC
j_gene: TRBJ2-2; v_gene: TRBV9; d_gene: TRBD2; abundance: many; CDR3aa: CASSAGGFGTGELFF; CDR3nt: TGTGCCAGCAGCGCCGGGGGGTTTGGCACCGGGGAGCTGTTTTTT
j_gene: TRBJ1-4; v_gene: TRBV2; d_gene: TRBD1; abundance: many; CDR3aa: CASSEVPGTGKYEKLFF; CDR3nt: TGTGCCAGCAGTGAAGTCCCCGGGACAGGGAAATATGAAAAACTGTTTTTT
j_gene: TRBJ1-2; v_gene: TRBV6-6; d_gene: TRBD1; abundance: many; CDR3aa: CASSDRGRNYGYTF; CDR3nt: TGTGCCAGCAGTGACAGGGGGCGCAACTATGGCTACACCTTC
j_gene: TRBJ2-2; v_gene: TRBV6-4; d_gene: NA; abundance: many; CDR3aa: CASSEQQNTGELFF; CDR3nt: TGTGCCAGCAGTGAGCAACAGAACACCGGGGAGCTGTTTTTT
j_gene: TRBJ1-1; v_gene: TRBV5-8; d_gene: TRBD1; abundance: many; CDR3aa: CASSRGQGPTEAFF; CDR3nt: TGTGCCAGCAGCAGGGGACAGGGGCCCACTGAAGCTTTCTTT
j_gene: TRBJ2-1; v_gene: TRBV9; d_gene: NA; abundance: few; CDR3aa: CASSVVALPNYNEQFF; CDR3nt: TGTGCCAGCAGCGTAGTTGCACTCCCGAATTACAATGAGCAGTTCTTC
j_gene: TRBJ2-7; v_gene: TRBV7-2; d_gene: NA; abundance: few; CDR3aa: CASSLLVSSYEQYF; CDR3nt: TGTGCCAGCAGCTTGTTGGTCAGTTCCTACGAGCAGTACTTC
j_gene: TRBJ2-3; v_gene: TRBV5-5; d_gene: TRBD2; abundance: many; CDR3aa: CASSLSGGGTDTQYF; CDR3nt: TGTGCCAGCAGCTTGAGCGGGGGGGGCACAGATACGCAGTATTTT
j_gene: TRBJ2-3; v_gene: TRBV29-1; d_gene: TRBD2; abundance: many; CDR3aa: CSGTGTSVYSGDTQYF; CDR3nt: TGCAGCGGTACCGGGACTAGCGTCTATTCTGGAGATACGCAGTATTTT
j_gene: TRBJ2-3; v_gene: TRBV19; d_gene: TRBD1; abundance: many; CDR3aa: CASRRGRNTDTQYF; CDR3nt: TGTGCCAGTAGGAGGGGGCGCAACACAGATACGCAGTATTTT
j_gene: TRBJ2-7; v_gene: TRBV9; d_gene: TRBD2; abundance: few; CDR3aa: CASSVGPSGFSYEQYF; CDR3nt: TGTGCCAGCAGCGTAGGCCCTAGCGGGTTCTCCTACGAGCAGTACTTC
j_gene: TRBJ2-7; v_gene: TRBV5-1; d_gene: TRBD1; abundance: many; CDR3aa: CASSPGKGAYEQYF; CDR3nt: TGCGCCAGCAGCCCCGGGAAGGGGGCTTACGAGCAGTACTTC
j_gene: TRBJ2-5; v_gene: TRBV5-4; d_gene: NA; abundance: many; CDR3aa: CASSGQNYQETQYF; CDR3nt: TGTGCCAGCAGCGGGCAGAACTACCAAGAGACCCAGTACTTC
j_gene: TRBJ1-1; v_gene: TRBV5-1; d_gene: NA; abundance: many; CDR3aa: CASNDYDGTEAFF; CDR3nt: TGCGCCAGCAATGACTATGACGGCACTGAAGCTTTCTTT
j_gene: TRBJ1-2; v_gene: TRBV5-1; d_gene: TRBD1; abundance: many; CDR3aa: CASSLGGTGDDYGYTF; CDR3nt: TGCGCCAGCAGCTTGGGTGGGACAGGGGATGACTATGGCTACACCTTC
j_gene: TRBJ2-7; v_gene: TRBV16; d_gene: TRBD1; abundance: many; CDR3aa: CASSQRRGQARVFSYEQYF; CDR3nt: TGTGCCAGCAGCCAAAGAAGAGGACAGGCCCGGGTCTTCAGCTACGAGCAGTACTTC
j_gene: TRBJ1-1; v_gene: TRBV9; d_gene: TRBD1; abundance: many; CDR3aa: CASSFRSGTANTEAFF; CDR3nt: TGTGCCAGCAGCTTTCGATCCGGGACAGCGAACACTGAAGCTTTCTTT
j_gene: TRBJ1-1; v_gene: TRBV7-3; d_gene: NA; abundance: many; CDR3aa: CASSLRPVSMNTEAFF; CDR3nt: TGTGCCAGCAGCTTAAGGCCAGTGTCCATGAACACTGAAGCTTTCTTT
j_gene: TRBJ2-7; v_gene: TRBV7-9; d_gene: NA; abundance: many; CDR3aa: CASGKPGSRYEQYF; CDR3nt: TGTGCCAGCGGCAAGCCGGGGTCACGCTACGAGCAGTACTTC
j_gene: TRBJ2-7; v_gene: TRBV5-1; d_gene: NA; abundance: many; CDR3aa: CASSFWDMSYEQYF; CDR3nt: TGCGCCAGCAGCTTCTGGGACATGTCCTACGAGCAGTACTTC
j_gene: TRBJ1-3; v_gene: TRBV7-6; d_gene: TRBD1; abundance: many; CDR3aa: CASSLQPGGSGNTIYF; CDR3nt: TGTGCCAGCAGCTTACAACCAGGGGGCTCAGGAAACACCATATATTTT